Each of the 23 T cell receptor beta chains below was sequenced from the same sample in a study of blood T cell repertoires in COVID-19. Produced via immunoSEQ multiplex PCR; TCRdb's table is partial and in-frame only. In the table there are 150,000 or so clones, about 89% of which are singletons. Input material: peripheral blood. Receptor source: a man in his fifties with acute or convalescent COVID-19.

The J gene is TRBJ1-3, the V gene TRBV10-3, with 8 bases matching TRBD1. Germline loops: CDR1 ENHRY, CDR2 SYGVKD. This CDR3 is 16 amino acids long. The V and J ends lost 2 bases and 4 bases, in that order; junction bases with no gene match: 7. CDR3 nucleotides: TGTGCCATCAGTGAGGTCGGACAGGGCTCAGGAAACACCATATATTTT. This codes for CAISEVGQGSGNTIYF.

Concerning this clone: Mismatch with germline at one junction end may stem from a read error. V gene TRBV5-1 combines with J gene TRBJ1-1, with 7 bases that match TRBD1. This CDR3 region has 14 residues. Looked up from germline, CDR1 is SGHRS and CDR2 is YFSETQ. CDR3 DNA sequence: TGCGCCAGCAGCGATCAGTCGACAGGGTGGGAAGCCTTCTTT. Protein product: CASSDQSTGWEAFF.

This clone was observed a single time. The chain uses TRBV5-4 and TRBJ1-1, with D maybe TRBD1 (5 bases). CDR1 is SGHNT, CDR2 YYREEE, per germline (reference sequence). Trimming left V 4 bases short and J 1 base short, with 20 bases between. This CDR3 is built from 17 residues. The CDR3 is CASSHSGVAGRNTEAFF. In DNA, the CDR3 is TGTGCCAGCAGCCACTCAGGAGTTGCGGGGCGGAACACTGAAGCTTTCTTT.

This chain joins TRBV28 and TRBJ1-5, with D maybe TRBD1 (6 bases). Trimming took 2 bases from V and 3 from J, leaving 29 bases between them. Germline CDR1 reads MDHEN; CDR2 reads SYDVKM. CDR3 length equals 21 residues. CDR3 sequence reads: CASSLRGRTRGVLSLNQPQHF. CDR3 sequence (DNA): TGTGCCAGCAGTTTAAGAGGACGGACTAGGGGGGTTTTGTCCCTCAATCAGCCCCAGCATTTT.

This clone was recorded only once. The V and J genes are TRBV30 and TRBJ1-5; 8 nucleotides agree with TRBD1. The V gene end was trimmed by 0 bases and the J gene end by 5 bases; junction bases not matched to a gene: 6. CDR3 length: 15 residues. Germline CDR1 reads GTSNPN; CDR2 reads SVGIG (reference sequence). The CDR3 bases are TGTGCCTGGAGTGTACGGGACAGGACATATCAGCCCCAGCATTTT. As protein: CAWSVRDRTYQPQHF.

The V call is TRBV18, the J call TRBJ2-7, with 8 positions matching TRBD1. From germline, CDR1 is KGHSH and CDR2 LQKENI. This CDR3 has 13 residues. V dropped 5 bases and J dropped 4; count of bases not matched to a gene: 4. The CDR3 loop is CASSAGTGYEQYV. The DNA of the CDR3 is TGTGCCAGCTCAGCCGGGACAGGATACGAGCAGTACGTC.

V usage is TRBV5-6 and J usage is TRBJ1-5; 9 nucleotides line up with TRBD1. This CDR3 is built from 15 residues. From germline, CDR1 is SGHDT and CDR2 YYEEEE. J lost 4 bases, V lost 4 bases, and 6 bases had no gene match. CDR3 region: CASSDRDRENQPQHF. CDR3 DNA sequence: TGTGCCAGCAGCGACCGGGACAGGGAAAATCAGCCCCAGCATTTT.

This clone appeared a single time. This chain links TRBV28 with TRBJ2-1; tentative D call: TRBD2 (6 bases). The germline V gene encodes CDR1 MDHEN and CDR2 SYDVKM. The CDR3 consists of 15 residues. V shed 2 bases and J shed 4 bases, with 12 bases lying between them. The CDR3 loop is CASSLGGTLYNEQFF. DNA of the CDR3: TGTGCCAGCAGTTTAGGCGGGACCCTATACAATGAGCAGTTCTTC.

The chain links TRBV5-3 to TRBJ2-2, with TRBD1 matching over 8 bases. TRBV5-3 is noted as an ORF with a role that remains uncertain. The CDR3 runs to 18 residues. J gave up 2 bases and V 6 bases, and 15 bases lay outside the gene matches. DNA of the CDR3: TGTGCCAGAAACAGAGACGACAGGGGTTTCTTTAACACCGGGGAGCTGTTTTTT. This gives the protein CARNRDDRGFFNTGELFF.

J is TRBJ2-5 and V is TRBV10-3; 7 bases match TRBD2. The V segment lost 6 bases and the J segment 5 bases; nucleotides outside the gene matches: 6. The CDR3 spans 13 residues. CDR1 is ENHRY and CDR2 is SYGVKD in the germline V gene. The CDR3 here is CAIRGGVDETQYF. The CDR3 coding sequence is TGTGCCATCAGGGGGGGGGTGGATGAGACCCAGTACTTC.

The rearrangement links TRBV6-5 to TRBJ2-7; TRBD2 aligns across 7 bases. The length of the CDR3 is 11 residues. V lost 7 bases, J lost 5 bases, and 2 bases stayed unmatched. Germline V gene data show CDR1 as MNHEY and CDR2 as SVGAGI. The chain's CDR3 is CASTGGNEQYF. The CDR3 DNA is TGTGCCAGCACCGGGGGGAACGAGCAGTACTTC.

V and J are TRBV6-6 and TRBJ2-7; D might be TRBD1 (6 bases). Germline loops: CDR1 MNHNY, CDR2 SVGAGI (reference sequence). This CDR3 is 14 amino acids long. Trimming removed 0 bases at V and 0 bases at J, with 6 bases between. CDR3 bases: TGTGCCAGCAGTTACTCAGGGGGCTCCTACGAGCAGTACGTC. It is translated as CASSYSGGSYEQYV.

DNA for the CDR3: TGTGCCAGCAGTTTCGCAGGGGTTTACACCGGGGAGCTGTTTTTT. As protein: CASSFAGVYTGELFF. This rearrangement joins TRBV27 to TRBJ2-2, with D maybe TRBD1 (6 bases). The V and J ends lost 3 bases and 3 bases respectively, with 11 bases between them. CDR3 size: 15 residues. Germline CDR1 and CDR2: MNHEY and SMNVEV (reference sequence).

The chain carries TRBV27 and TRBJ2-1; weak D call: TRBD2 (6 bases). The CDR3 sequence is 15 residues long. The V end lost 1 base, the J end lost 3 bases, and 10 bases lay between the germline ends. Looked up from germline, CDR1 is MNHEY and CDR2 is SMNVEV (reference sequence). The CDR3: CASSLWASDYNEQFF. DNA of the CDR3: TGTGCCAGCAGTTTATGGGCTAGCGACTACAATGAGCAGTTCTTC.

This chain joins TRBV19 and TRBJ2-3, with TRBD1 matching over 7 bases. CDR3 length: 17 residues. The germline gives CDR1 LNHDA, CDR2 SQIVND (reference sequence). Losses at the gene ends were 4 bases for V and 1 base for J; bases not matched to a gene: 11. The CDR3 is CASSRFGRDRGTDTQYF. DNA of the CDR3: TGTGCCAGTAGTAGGTTTGGCCGCGACAGGGGCACAGATACGCAGTATTTT.

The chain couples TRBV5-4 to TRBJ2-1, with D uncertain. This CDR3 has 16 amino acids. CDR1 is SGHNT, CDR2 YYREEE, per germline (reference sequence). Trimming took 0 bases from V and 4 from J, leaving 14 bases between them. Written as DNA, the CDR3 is TGTGCCAGCAGCTTGGAATCGAGCCCGTCTTACAATGAGCAGTTCTTC. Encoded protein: CASSLESSPSYNEQFF.

In DNA form, the CDR3 reads TGCGCCAGCAGCTTGGGGGACTTAAAAGAGACCCAGTACTTC. This codes for CASSLGDLKETQYF. J is TRBJ2-5 and V is TRBV5-1; D possibly corresponds to TRBD2 (6 bases). The germline V gene has CDR1 SGHRS and CDR2 YFSETQ. The CDR3 is 14 residues long. Trimming removed 0 bases at V and 3 bases at J, with 9 bases between. Full variable domain (rest looked up from reference TRBV5-1 and TRBJ2-5): KAGVTQTPRYLIKTRGQQVTLSCSPISGHRSVSWYQQTPGQGLQFLFEYFSETQRNKGNFPGRFSGRQFSNSRSEMNVSTLELGDSALYLCASSLGDLKETQYFGPGTRLLVL.

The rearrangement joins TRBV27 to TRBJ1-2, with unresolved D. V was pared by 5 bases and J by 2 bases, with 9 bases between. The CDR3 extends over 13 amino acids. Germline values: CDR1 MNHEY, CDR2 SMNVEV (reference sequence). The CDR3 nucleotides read TGTGCCAGCAGTCCCCCGGGGAACTATGGCTACACCTTC. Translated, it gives CASSPPGNYGYTF.

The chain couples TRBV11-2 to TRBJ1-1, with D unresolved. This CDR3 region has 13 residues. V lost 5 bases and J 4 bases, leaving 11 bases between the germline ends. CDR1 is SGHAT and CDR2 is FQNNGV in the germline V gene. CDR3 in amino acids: CASSRSTGTEAFF. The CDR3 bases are TGTGCCAGCAGCCGATCAACTGGCACTGAAGCTTTCTTT. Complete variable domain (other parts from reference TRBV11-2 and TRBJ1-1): EAGVAQSPRYKIIEKRQSVAFWCNPISGHATLYWYQQILGQGPKLLIQFQNNGVVDDSQLPKDRFSAERLKGVDSTLKIQPAKLEDSAVYLCASSRSTGTEAFFGQGTRLTVV.

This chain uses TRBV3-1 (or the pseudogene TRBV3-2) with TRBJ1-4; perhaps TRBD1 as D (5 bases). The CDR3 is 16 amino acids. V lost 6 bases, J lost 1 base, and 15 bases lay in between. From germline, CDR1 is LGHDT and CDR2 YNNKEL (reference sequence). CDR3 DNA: TGTGCCAGCAGTCCTCAGGGTCAGGGAACTAATGAAAAACTGTTTTTT. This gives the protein CASSPQGQGTNEKLFF.

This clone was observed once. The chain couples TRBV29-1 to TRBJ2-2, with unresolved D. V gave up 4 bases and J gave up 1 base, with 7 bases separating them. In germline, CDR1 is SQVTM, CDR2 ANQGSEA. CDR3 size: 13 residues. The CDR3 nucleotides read TGCAGCGTTGGACTGATGAACACCGGGGAGCTGTTTTTT. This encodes CSVGLMNTGELFF.

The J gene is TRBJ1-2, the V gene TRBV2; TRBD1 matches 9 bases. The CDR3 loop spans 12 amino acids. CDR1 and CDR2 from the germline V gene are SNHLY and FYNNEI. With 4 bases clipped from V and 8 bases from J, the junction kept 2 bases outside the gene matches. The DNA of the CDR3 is TGTGCCAGCAGTGGGGACAGGGACGGCTACACCTTC. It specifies CASSGDRDGYTF.

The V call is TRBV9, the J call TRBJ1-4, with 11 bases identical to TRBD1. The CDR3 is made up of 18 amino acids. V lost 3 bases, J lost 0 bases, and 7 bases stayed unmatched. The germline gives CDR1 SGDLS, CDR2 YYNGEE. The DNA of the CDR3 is TGTGCCAGCAGCGGAGAGGGACAGGGGGTCCCAACTAATGAAAAACTGTTTTTT. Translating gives CASSGEGQGVPTNEKLFF.